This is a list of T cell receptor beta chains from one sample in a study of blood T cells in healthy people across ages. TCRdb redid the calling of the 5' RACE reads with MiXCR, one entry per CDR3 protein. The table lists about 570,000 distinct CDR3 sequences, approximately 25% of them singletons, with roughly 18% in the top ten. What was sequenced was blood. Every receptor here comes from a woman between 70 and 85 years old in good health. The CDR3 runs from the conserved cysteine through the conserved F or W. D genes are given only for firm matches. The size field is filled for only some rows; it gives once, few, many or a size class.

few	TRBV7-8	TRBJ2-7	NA	CASSLNAQVLSYEQYF	TGTGCCAGCAGCTTAAATGCGCAGGTCCTTTCCTACGAGCAGTACTTC
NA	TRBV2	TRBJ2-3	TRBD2	CASRNGLAWDTQYF	TGTGCCAGCAGGAACGGACTAGCATGGGATACGCAGTATTTT
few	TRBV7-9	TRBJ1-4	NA	CASSLARGSGGEKLFF	TGTGCCAGCAGCTTAGCGCGGGGCTCCGGGGGAGAAAAACTGTTTTTT
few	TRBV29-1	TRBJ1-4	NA	CSAEREIDTGKLFF	TGCAGCGCCGAGAGGGAAATAGACACAGGAAAACTGTTTTTT
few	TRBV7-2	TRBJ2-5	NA	CASSLVGLLQETQYF	TGTGCCAGCAGCTTAGTCGGTCTACTCCAAGAGACCCAGTACTTC
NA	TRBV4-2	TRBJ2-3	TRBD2	CASSHSGGALDTQYF	TGTGCCAGCAGCCACAGCGGGGGGGCGTTAGATACGCAGTATTTT
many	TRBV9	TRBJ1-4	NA	CASSGGGIKGVKLFF	TGTGCCAGCAGCGGAGGGGGGATAAAGGGAGTAAAACTGTTTTTT
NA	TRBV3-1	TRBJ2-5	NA	CASRVLNSNLWETQYF	TGTGCCAGCAGGGTTCTCAACAGCAACCTGTGGGAGACCCAGTACTTC
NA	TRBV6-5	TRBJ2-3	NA	CASSYSTGITDTQYF	TGTGCCAGCAGTTACTCGACCGGAATCACAGATACGCAGTATTTT
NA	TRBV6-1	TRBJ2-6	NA	CAGRGWGSGANVLTF	TGTGCCGGACGGGGCTGGGGCTCTGGGGCCAACGTCCTGACTTTC
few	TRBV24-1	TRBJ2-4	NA	CATSDSAGENIQYF	TGTGCCACCAGTGATTCTGCAGGGGAAAACATTCAGTACTTC
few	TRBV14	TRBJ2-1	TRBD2	CASSRKRGGHLNNEQFF	TGTGCCAGCAGCCGGAAGCGGGGGGGACATTTAAACAATGAGCAGTTCTTC
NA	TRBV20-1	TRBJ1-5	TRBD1	CSAYTGGAGNQPQHF	TGCAGTGCTTATACAGGGGGCGCGGGCAATCAGCCCCAGCATTTT
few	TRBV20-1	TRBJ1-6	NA	CSAREGQKTLKPSPLHF	TGCAGTGCTAGAGAGGGACAAAAGACTCTCAAGCCTTCACCCCTCCACTTT
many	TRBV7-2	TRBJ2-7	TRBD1	CASSRDRASYEQYF	TGCGCCAGCAGCCGGGACAGGGCCTCCTACGAGCAGTACTTC
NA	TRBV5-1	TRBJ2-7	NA	CASSLGPPDPTYEQYF	TGCGCCAGCAGCTTGGGGCCGCCGGACCCGACCTACGAGCAGTACTTC
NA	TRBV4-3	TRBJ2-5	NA	CASSQGAGTRKETQYF	TGCGCCAGCAGCCAGGGGGCAGGGACACGAAAAGAGACCCAGTACTTC
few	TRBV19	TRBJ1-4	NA	CASSMDPREYRTNEKLFF	TGTGCCAGTAGTATGGATCCCAGGGAATACCGAACTAATGAAAAACTGTTTTTT
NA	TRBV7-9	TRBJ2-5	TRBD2	CASSSSGRDLRETQYF	TGTGCCAGCAGCTCTAGCGGGAGAGATCTTAGGGAGACCCAGTACTTC
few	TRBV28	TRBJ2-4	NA	CASSSPWGSGNIQYF	TGTGCCAGCAGTTCGCCCTGGGGGTCCGGAAACATTCAGTACTTC
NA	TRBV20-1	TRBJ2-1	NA	CSARDQLADEQFF	TGCAGTGCTAGAGATCAGCTGGCGGATGAGCAGTTCTTC
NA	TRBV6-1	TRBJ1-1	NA	CASTAALNTEAFF	TGTGCCAGCACGGCAGCCCTGAACACTGAAGCTTTCTTT
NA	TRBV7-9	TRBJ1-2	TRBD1	CASSPGTGVAGYTF	TGTGCCAGCAGCCCCGGGACAGGGGTGGCTGGCTACACCTTC
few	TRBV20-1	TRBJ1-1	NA	CSVPRGTVNTEAFF	TGCAGTGTACCGAGAGGCACAGTGAACACTGAAGCTTTCTTT
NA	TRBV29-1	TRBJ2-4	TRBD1	CSVAVLGQVLAKNIQYF	TGCAGCGTTGCGGTACTGGGACAGGTACTAGCCAAAAACATTCAGTACTTC
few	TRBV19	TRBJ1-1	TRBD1	CASSTNRDRGSPEAFF	TGTGCCAGTAGTACTAACCGGGACAGGGGATCCCCTGAAGCTTTCTTT
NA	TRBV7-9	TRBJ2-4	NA	CASSPTGGEIQYF	TGTGCCAGCAGCCCCACAGGAGGGGAGATTCAGTACTTC
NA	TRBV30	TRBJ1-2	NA	CAWGEAAGNRGGYTF	TGTGCCTGGGGCGAGGCAGCGGGTAATAGAGGTGGCTACACCTTC
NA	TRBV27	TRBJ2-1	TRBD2	CASSYPRASGGTSYNEQFF	TGTGCCAGCAGTTACCCCAGGGCTAGCGGGGGGACTTCCTACAATGAGCAGTTCTTC
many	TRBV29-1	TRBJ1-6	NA	CSAESVSEHSPLHF	TGCAGCGCCGAATCAGTTAGTGAGCATTCACCCCTCCACTTT
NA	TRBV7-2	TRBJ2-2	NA	CASSLALVAGELFF	TGTGCCAGCAGCTTAGCGCTAGTGGCCGGGGAGCTGTTTTTT
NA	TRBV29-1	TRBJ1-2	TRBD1	CSYSGQGADGYTF	TGCAGCTATTCCGGACAGGGGGCGGATGGCTACACCTTC
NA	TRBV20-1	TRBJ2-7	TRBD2	CSAMGLAGYSYEQYF	TGCAGTGCTATGGGACTAGCGGGGTACTCCTACGAGCAGTACTTC
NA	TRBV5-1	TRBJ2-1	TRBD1	CASSLGVGGRGRYNEQFF	TGCGCCAGCAGCTTGGGAGTAGGCGGCAGGGGGCGTTACAATGAGCAGTTCTTC
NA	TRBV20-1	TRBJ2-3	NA	CSARGPWGTDTQYF	TGCAGTGCTAGAGGCCCCTGGGGCACAGATACGCAGTATTTT
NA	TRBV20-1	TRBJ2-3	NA	CSAGGMGRGTDTQYF	TGCAGTGCGGGGGGAATGGGCAGGGGCACAGATACGCAGTATTTT
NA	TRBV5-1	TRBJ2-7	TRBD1	CASSGTGSSYEQYF	TGCGCCAGCAGCGGGACAGGGAGCTCCTACGAGCAGTACTTC
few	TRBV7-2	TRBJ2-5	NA	CASSLAAARAGEETQYF	TGTGCCAGCAGCTTGGCGGCGGCACGCGCTGGGGAAGAGACCCAGTACTTC
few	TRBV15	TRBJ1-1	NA	CATKTRRGYTEAFF	TGTGCCACCAAAACACGTCGGGGTTACACTGAAGCTTTCTTT
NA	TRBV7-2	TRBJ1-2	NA	CASSLDGGYYGYTF	TGTGCCAGCAGCTTAGACGGGGGTTATTACGGCTACACCTTC
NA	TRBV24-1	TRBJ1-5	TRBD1	CARPNPPGQGRFRDQPQHF	TGTGCCCGACCAAATCCCCCGGGACAGGGGAGGTTTCGTGATCAGCCCCAGCATTTT
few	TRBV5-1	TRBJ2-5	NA	CASFFGSGEETQYF	TGCGCCAGCTTTTTCGGGTCCGGGGAAGAGACCCAGTACTTC
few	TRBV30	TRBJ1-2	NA	CAWSGFWGYTF	TGTGCCTGGAGTGGATTTTGGGGCTACACCTTC
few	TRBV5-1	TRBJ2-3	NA	CTSSLDDRWGDTQYF	TGCACCAGCAGCTTAGACGACAGGTGGGGAGATACGCAGTATTTT
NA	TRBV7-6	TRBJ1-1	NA	CASSLAGEAFF	TGTGCCAGCAGCTTAGCTGGCGAAGCTTTCTTT
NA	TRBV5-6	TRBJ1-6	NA	CASSTLTGQLWNF	TGTGCCAGCAGCACACTCACCGGACAGCTCTGGAACTTT
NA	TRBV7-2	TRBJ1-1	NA	CASSARTEAFF	TGTGCCAGCAGCGCTAGGACCGAAGCTTTCTTT